One and the same sample provided the 32 T cell receptor beta chains below, sequenced in a study of response to subunit inactivated influenza vaccine. MiXCR, run by TCRdb on the RT-PCR reads, gives a single entry per CDR3 protein. The repertoire holds some 520,000 distinct CDR3 sequences, with 15% to 20% as singletons. This material consisted of CD4+ T cells sorted from PBMCs, taken roughly 24 months after vaccination. These receptor sequences come from a man aged 50-75 years who received an inactivated influenza vaccine.

The chain joins TRBV12-3 or TRBV12-4 to TRBJ1-5, with TRBD1 matching 9 bases. The CDR3 runs 16 residues. J was trimmed by 5 bases and V by 3 bases; bases with no gene match: 8. The DNA for the CDR3 is TGTGCCAGCAGTTTCCTCGGGACAGGGAAAGATCAGCCCCAGCATTTT. Translated: CASSFLGTGKDQPQHF.

This clonotype was counted a few times. The J gene is TRBJ2-7, the V gene TRBV7-2; D remains unclear. Trimming stripped 0 bases from V and 4 bases from J, with 13 bases between. CDR3 length: 15 residues. Germline V gene sequence: CDR1 SGHTA, CDR2 FQGNSA. The DNA for the CDR3 is TGTGCCAGCAGCTTAGCGCCTAGGATGGGTTACGAGCAGTACTTC. Residues: CASSLAPRMGYEQYF. Drawing the rest from reference TRBV7-2 and TRBJ2-7, the complete variable domain is GAGVSQSPSNKVTEKGKDVELRCDPISGHTALYWYRQSLGQGLEFLIYFQGNSAPDKSGLPSDRFSAERTGGSVSTLTIQRTQQEDSAVYLCASSLAPRMGYEQYFGPGTRLTVT.

This clonotype appeared many times. V and J are TRBV5-1 and TRBJ2-7; D is unclear. Trimming left V 0 bases short and J 11 bases short, with 9 bases between. The germline gives CDR1 SGHRS, CDR2 YFSETQ. There are 11 residues in the CDR3. CDR3 amino acids: CASSLGSYEYF. As DNA, the CDR3 is TGCGCCAGCAGCTTGGGGTCATACGAGTACTTC.

The genes are TRBV29-1 and TRBJ2-2; D uncertain. The germline V gene has CDR1 SQVTM and CDR2 ANQGSEA. V lost 4 bases to trimming and J lost 3 bases, with 3 bases between them. The CDR3 has 11 residues. The DNA for the CDR3 is TGCAGCGTTGTGTACACCGGGGAGCTGTTTTTT. This translates into CSVVYTGELFF.

This clonotype has only a few counts. The chain is built from TRBV9 and TRBJ2-7; D not resolved. This CDR3 spans 15 amino acids. Trimming removed 0 bases from V and 2 bases from J, with 12 bases in between. Germline V gene sequence: CDR1 SGDLS, CDR2 YYNGEE. The DNA for the CDR3 is TGTGCCAGCAGCGTAGATGGGCGCCGTACCTACGAGCAGTACTTC. Translation: CASSVDGRRTYEQYF.

The rearrangement joins TRBV5-5 to TRBJ2-7; perhaps TRBD1 as D (6 bases). This CDR3 spans 15 amino acids. V was shortened by 4 bases and J by 0 bases, with 14 bases between the two germline ends. Germline CDR1 SGHKS, CDR2 YYEKEE (reference sequence). CDR3 in amino acids: CASSPTGQTSYEQYF. The DNA of the CDR3 is TGTGCCAGCAGCCCGACCGGACAGACCTCCTACGAGCAGTACTTC.

The table lists this clonotype with a few counts. The rearrangement uses TRBV29-1 and TRBJ1-1; D not certain. Germline V CDR1 and CDR2: SQVTM, ANQGSEA. The ends were cut back, 4 bases at V and 10 bases at J, with 16 bases in the middle. The CDR3 is 12 amino acids. The CDR3 spells CSVGLRAVGAFF. The CDR3 DNA sequence: TGCAGCGTTGGGCTTAGAGCGGTCGGAGCTTTCTTT. Variable domain in full (rest from reference TRBV29-1 and TRBJ1-1): SAVISQKPSRDICQRGTSLTIQCQVDSQVTMMFWYRQQPGQSLTLIATANQGSEATYESGFVIDKFPISRPNLTFSTLTVSNMSPEDSSIYLCSVGLRAVGAFFGQGTRLTVV.

This clonotype has a handful of counts. The chain joins TRBV7-2 to TRBJ2-3, with 8 bases aligning to TRBD1. The J segment lost 0 bases and the V segment lost 1 base, leaving 6 bases of the junction unmatched. The germline V gene has CDR1 SGHTA and CDR2 FQGNSA. The CDR3 is 17 residues long. CDR3 amino acids: CASSLVAGGGSTDTQYF. The DNA of the CDR3 is TGTGCCAGCAGCTTAGTCGCAGGGGGCGGGAGCACAGATACGCAGTATTTT.

The chain uses TRBV6-2 or TRBV6-3 and TRBJ1-1; no clear D gene. Germline lookup yields CDR1 MNHEY and CDR2 SVGEGT. The CDR3 sequence is 16 residues long. Between the trimmed V and J ends, which lost 6 bases and 4 bases, there was a span of 21 bases. The CDR3 coding sequence is TGTGCCAGCAGGCTCCCCACCGGGCCCGCGGGCACTGAAGCTTTCTTT. Its translation: CASRLPTGPAGTEAFF.

The chain couples TRBV7-2 to TRBJ2-5; 9 positions agree with TRBD2. This CDR3 contains 15 residues. CDR1 is SGHTA and CDR2 is FQGNSA in the germline V gene. V lost 6 bases and J lost 4; bases outside the gene matches: 9. The CDR3: CASRKAGGRVETQYF. As DNA, the CDR3 is TGTGCCAGCAGGAAAGCGGGAGGCCGGGTAGAGACCCAGTACTTC.

The chain employs TRBV29-1 and TRBJ1-1; D is undetermined. The CDR3 spans 11 residues. V dropped 7 bases and J dropped 2 bases, with 8 bases sitting between them. In germline, CDR1 is SQVTM, CDR2 ANQGSEA. CDR3 nucleotide sequence: TGCAGCGGAAGAGAAAACACTGAAGCTTTCTTT. Translation gives CSGRENTEAFF. The entire variable domain, with the rest obtained from reference TRBV29-1 and TRBJ1-1, is as follows: SAVISQKPSRDICQRGTSLTIQCQVDSQVTMMFWYRQQPGQSLTLIATANQGSEATYESGFVIDKFPISRPNLTFSTLTVSNMSPEDSSIYLCSGRENTEAFFGQGTRLTVV.

This clonotype was detected only a few times. The CDR3 loop is CSSHGGSSYNSPLHF. CDR3 in DNA: TGCAGTTCGCACGGGGGGAGCTCCTATAATTCACCCCTCCACTTT. The chain employs TRBV20-1 and TRBJ1-6; TRBD1 might be the D (5 bases). This CDR3 comprises 15 residues. V lost 8 bases to trimming and J lost 0 bases, with 14 bases between them. Germline CDR1 is DFQATT and CDR2 is SNEGSKA (reference sequence).

CDR3 sequence reads: CSVDRERTGELFF. As DNA, the CDR3 is TGCAGCGTTGATCGGGAGAGGACCGGGGAGCTGTTTTTT. The chain uses TRBV29-1 and TRBJ2-2; weak D call: TRBD2 (6 bases). CDR1 and CDR2 (germline): SQVTM, ANQGSEA. V was trimmed by 3 bases and J by 5 bases, leaving 10 bases between them. The CDR3 spans 13 residues.

The chain couples TRBV6-2 or TRBV6-3 to TRBJ2-1; 11 positions agree with TRBD2. V lost 7 bases, J lost 0 bases, and 2 bases stayed unmatched. In germline, CDR1 is MNHEY, CDR2 SVGEGT. The CDR3 is made up of 15 amino acids. CDR3 sequence (DNA): TGTGCCAGCAACGGACTAGCGGGCTCCTACAATGAGCAGTTCTTC. Translating it yields CASNGLAGSYNEQFF.

This clonotype was picked up many times. This chain links TRBV20-1 with TRBJ2-7; TRBD2 might be the D (6 bases). Trimming cost V 2 bases and J 3 bases, with 11 bases left between them. The CDR3 runs to 13 residues. Germline V gene lookup returns CDR1 DFQATT and CDR2 SNEGSKA (reference sequence). The CDR3 region has the DNA TGCAGTGCTAGAAGGCAGGGAGGCTACGAGCAGTACTTC. It codes for CSARRQGGYEQYF.

In its sample, this clonotype was seen a few times. V is TRBV28 and J is TRBJ1-2, with no clear D. V dropped 9 bases and J dropped 2 bases, with 13 bases sitting between them. The CDR3 spans 13 residues. Germline V CDR1 and CDR2: MDHEN, SYDVKM. The CDR3 spells CASQDGINYGYTF. DNA of the CDR3: TGTGCCAGTCAAGACGGGATAAACTATGGCTACACCTTC.

The chain carries TRBV14 and TRBJ2-3, with 7 bases aligning to TRBD1. J was trimmed by 8 bases and V by 6 bases; bases with no gene match: 11. The CDR3 runs to 14 residues. Germline V gene data show CDR1 as SGHDN and CDR2 as FVKESK. The CDR3: CASRRQGADGTQYF. CDR3 coding DNA: TGTGCCAGCAGGCGACAGGGTGCTGATGGTACGCAGTATTTT. The full variable domain, with the rest looked up from reference TRBV14 and TRBJ2-3, is EAGVTQFPSHSVIEKGQTVTLRCDPISGHDNLYWYRRVMGKEIKFLLHFVKESKQDESGMPNNRFLAERTGGTYSTLKVQPAELEDSGVYFCASRRQGADGTQYFGPGTRLTVL.

The genes are TRBV10-3 and TRBJ2-7; TRBD2 might be the D (6 bases). V shed 3 bases and J shed 2 bases, with 11 bases lying between them. Germline V gives CDR1 ENHRY, CDR2 SYGVKD. CDR3 size: 14 residues. The CDR3 protein is CAISDAGSPYEQYF. The CDR3 DNA reads TGTGCCATCAGTGATGCGGGGTCCCCCTACGAGCAGTACTTC.

V and J are TRBV3-1 and TRBJ1-6; a possible D gene is TRBD1 (5 bases). From germline, CDR1 is LGHDT and CDR2 YNNKEL (reference sequence). V shed 1 base and J shed 5 bases, with 9 bases lying between them. The CDR3 contains 15 residues. This CDR3 reads CASSQGQLNNSPLHF. The CDR3, as DNA: TGTGCCAGCAGCCAAGGACAGTTGAATAATTCACCCCTCCACTTT. The full variable domain, completed using reference TRBV3-1 and TRBJ1-6, is DTAVSQTPKYLVTQMGNDKSIKCEQNLGHDTMYWYKQDSKKFLKIMFSYNNKELIINETVPNRFSPKSPDKAHLNLHINSLELGDSAVYFCASSQGQLNNSPLHFGNGTRLTVT.

The rearrangement links TRBV27 to TRBJ1-4, with 9 nucleotides matching TRBD1. Germline V gives CDR1 MNHEY, CDR2 SMNVEV (reference sequence). The CDR3 runs 15 residues. The J segment lost 7 bases and the V segment lost 4 bases, leaving 7 bases of the junction unmatched. CDR3 sequence: CASSSRDRAGEKLFF. The CDR3 nucleotides read TGTGCCAGCAGTTCCCGGGACAGGGCTGGTGAAAAACTGTTTTTT.

The table lists this clonotype with many counts. V is TRBV5-1 and J is TRBJ2-3, with 8 bases that match TRBD1. Unmatched junction bases numbered 9, after V lost 5 bases and J lost 1 base. In germline, CDR1 is SGHRS, CDR2 YFSETQ. CDR3 size: 16 residues. DNA for the CDR3: TGCGCCAGCAGAGAACCGGAGGGACAGGGCACAGATACGCAGTATTTT. This codes for CASREPEGQGTDTQYF.

The rearrangement joins TRBV28 to TRBJ2-5; a weak D match, TRBD1 (6 bases). Germline V gene data show CDR1 as MDHEN and CDR2 as SYDVKM. The ends were cut back, 6 bases at V and 0 bases at J, with 20 bases in the middle. The CDR3 runs 17 residues. CDR3 in amino acids: CASSSITGTYYQETQYF. Here the CDR3 DNA reads TGTGCCAGCAGCTCCATTACCGGGACATATTACCAAGAGACCCAGTACTTC.

This clonotype was seen only a few times. The rearrangement links TRBV6-2 or TRBV6-3 to TRBJ2-1; 10 nucleotides agree with TRBD2. The J segment lost 5 bases and the V segment lost 0 bases, leaving 10 bases of the junction unmatched. There are 18 residues in the CDR3. Germline V gene lookup returns CDR1 MNHEY and CDR2 SVGEGT. CDR3 sequence reads: CASSYSVGPGLANNEQFF. Here the CDR3 DNA reads TGTGCCAGCAGTTACTCGGTTGGTCCGGGACTAGCGAACAATGAGCAGTTCTTC.

Note on this clonotype: This could be a read error, since a much larger clone is one nucleotide away. The genes are TRBV5-1 and TRBJ2-1; D possibly uses TRBD1 or TRBD2 (6 bases each). CDR1 and CDR2 from the germline V gene are SGHRS and YFSETQ. V was pared by 3 bases and J by 1 base, with 11 bases between. CDR3 length: 15 residues. The CDR3 reads CASSSGGTSYNEQFF. Here the CDR3 DNA reads TGCGCCAGCAGCTCGGGCGGGACATCCTACAATGAGCAGTTCTTC. Based on the CDR3 plus reference TRBV5-1 and TRBJ2-1, the full variable domain is KAGVTQTPRYLIKTRGQQVTLSCSPISGHRSVSWYQQTPGQGLQFLFEYFSETQRNKGNFPGRFSGRQFSNSRSEMNVSTLELGDSALYLCASSSGGTSYNEQFFGPGTRLTVL.

The chain combines TRBV7-2 with TRBJ2-7; D possibly corresponds to TRBD1 (5 bases). Deletions cut 3 bases from V and 7 bases from J, with 13 bases between. This CDR3 contains 13 residues. Germline values: CDR1 SGHTA, CDR2 FQGNSA. The CDR3, as DNA: TGTGCCAGCAGCTTGGGGCCCGTGGAGGAGCAGTACTTC. This translates into CASSLGPVEEQYF.

Concerning this clonotype: The junction does not match germline at one end; this may be a read error. The CDR3 bases are TGCAGTGCTAGAGATGAAGAGTTCCTCTTC. This gives the protein CSARDEEFLF. This chain connects TRBV20-1 to TRBJ1-2; no clear D. The CDR3 is 10 amino acids. Germline V gene sequence: CDR1 DFQATT, CDR2 SNEGSKA (reference sequence).

Only a few counts were recorded for this clonotype. The chain joins TRBV29-1 to TRBJ1-1, with D unclear. Germline CDR1 and CDR2: SQVTM and ANQGSEA. The CDR3 totals 13 residues. With 5 bases removed from V and 5 bases from J, the gap between germline ends came to 15 bases. CDR3 amino acids: CSVWYAPSTEAFF. In DNA, the CDR3 is TGCAGCGTTTGGTACGCTCCCTCTACTGAAGCTTTCTTT.

This clonotype showed up just a few times. The chain has TRBV5-1 and TRBJ2-1; 10 bases match TRBD2. With 4 bases clipped from V and 5 bases from J, the junction kept 6 bases outside the gene matches. The germline V gene encodes CDR1 SGHRS and CDR2 YFSETQ. The CDR3 totals 15 residues. CDR3 DNA sequence: TGCGCCAGCAGCCCACGGACTAGCGGAAACAATGAGCAGTTCTTC. This gives the protein CASSPRTSGNNEQFF.

This clonotype occurred a few times. The CDR3 DNA is TGCAGTGCCATGGGGCTAGTATCCAGGGAGCTGTTTTTT. Translated, it gives CSAMGLVSRELFF. The chain recombines TRBV20-1 with TRBJ2-2; tentatively, D is TRBD1 (5 bases). CDR1 is DFQATT, CDR2 SNEGSKA, per germline (reference sequence). This CDR3 spans 13 amino acids. The V and J ends lost 6 bases and 9 bases respectively, with 17 bases between them.

This clonotype was seen many times. The chain links TRBV20-1 to TRBJ1-5; D perhaps matches TRBD1 (5 bases). This CDR3 has 13 residues. Between the trimmed V and J ends, which lost 6 bases and 4 bases, there was a span of 13 bases. CDR1 and CDR2 (germline): DFQATT, SNEGSKA (reference sequence). As DNA, the CDR3 is TGCAGTGCAGTTCACCAGGGAAATCAGCCCCAGCATTTT. It codes for CSAVHQGNQPQHF.

This clonotype was picked up a small number of times. The CDR3 DNA reads as TGTGCCAGCAGCCCCCGGACAGGGGGCGCCTACGAGCAGTACTTC. This gives the protein CASSPRTGGAYEQYF. The chain couples TRBV7-2 to TRBJ2-7, with 11 bases matching TRBD1. This CDR3 region has 15 residues. Germline V lookup: CDR1 SGHTA, CDR2 FQGNSA. V shed 5 bases, J shed 2 bases, and the junction held 5 bases outside the gene matches.

The chain carries TRBV20-1 and TRBJ1-1; D gene uncertain. V lost 5 bases and J 0 bases, leaving 16 bases between the germline ends. Germline CDR1 reads DFQATT; CDR2 reads SNEGSKA (reference sequence). This CDR3 has 15 amino acids. The CDR3 loop is CSAPTRGRMNTEAFF. The CDR3 DNA reads TGCAGTGCTCCGACCCGAGGAAGAATGAACACTGAAGCTTTCTTT.